What follows describes a single T cell receptor beta chain. No antigen is known for it. The trim removed 0 bases at V and 1 base at J, leaving 6 bases unmatched. CDR3 length: 16 residues. Germline loops: CDR1 SGDLS, CDR2 YYNGEE. Peripheral blood CD8+ and CD4+ T cells were profiled by TCR beta sequencing. These data belong to a study of CD8 T cells in Susac syndrome. Random hexamers were used to reverse transcribe an amount of roughly 0.45 to 1 ug RNA. TCRdb re-called the immunoSEQ multiplex PCR reads through MiXCR, storing one row per CDR3 protein. The profile shows over 150,000 distinct CDR3 sequences, roughly 95% of them singletons. Study conclusions and caveats: The study recognized that its TCR sequencing and HLA analysis covered a relatively small number of individuals.

V and J are TRBV9 and TRBJ2-7; 8 nucleotides line up with TRBD1. The clonotype comes from a human donor with multiple sclerosis. Sequencing was performed on CD4+ T cells from PBMCs. CDR3 protein: CASSVGPRTGSYEQYF. The CDR3 DNA is TGTGCCAGCAGCGTAGGGCCTCGGACAGGGTCCTACGAGCAGTACTTC.